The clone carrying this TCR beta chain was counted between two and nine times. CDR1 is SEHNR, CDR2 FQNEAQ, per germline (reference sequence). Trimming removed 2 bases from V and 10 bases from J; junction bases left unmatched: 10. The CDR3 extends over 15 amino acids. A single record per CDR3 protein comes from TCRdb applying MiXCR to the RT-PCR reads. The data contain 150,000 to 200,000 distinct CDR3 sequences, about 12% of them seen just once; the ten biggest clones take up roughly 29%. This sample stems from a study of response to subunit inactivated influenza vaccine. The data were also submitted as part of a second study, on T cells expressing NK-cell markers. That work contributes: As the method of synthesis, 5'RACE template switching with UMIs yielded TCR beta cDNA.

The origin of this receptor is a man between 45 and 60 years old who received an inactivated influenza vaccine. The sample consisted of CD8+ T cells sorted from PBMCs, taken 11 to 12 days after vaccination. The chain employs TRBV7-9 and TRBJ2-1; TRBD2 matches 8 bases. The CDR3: CASSLTGGGLREQFF. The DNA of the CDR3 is TGTGCCAGCAGCTTAACGGGCGGGGGGCTTCGGGAGCAGTTCTTC.